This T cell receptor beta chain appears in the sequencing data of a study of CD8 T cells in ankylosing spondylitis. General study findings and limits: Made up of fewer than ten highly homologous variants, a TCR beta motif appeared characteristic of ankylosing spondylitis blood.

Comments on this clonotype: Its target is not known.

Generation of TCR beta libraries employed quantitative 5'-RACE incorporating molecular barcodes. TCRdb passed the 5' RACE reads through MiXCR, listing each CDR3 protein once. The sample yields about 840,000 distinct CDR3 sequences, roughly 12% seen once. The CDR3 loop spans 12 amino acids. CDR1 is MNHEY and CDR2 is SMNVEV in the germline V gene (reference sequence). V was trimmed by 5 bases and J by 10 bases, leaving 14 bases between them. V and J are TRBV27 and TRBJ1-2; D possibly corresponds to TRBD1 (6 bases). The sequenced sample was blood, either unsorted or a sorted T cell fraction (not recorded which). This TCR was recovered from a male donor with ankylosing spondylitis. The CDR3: CASSENRVAYTF. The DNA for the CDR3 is TGTGCCAGCAGTGAAAACAGGGTTGCCTACACCTTC.